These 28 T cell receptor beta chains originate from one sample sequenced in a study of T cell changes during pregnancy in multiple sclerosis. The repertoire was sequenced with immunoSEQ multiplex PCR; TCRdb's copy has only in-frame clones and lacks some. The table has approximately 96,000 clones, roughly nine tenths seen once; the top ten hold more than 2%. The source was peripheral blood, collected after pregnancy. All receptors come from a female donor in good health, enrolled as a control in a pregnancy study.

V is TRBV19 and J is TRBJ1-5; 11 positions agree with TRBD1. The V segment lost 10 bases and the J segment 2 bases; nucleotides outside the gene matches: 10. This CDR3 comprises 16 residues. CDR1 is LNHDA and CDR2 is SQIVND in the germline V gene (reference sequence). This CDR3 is CATHPGQGARNQPQHF. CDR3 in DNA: TGTGCCACCCACCCCGGACAGGGGGCCCGCAATCAGCCCCAGCATTTT. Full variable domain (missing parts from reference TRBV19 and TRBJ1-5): DGGITQSPKYLFRKEGQNVTLSCEQNLNHDAMYWYRQDPGQGLRLIYYSQIVNDFQKGDIAEGYSVSREKKESFPLTVTSAQKNPTAFYLCATHPGQGARNQPQHFGDGTRLSIL.

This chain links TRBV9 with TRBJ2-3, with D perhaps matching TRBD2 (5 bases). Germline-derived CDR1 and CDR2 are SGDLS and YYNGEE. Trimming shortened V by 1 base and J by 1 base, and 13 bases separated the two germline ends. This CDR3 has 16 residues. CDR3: CASSVSTSGGTDTQYF. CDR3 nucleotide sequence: TGTGCCAGCAGCGTATCCACATCCGGGGGCACAGATACGCAGTATTTT.

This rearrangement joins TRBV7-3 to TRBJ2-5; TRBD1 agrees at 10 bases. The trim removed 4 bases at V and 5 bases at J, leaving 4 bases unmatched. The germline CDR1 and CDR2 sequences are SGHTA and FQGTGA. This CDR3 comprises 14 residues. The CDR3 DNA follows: TGTGCCAGCAGCTCGACAGGGGGCTTTGAGACCCAGTACTTC. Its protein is CASSSTGGFETQYF.

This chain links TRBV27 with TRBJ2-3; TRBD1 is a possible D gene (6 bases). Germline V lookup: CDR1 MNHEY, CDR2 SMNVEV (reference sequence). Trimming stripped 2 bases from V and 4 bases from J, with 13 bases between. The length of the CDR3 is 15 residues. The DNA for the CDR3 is TGTGCCAGCAGTTTAGACCAGGGGACATCAGATACGCAGTATTTT. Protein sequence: CASSLDQGTSDTQYF.

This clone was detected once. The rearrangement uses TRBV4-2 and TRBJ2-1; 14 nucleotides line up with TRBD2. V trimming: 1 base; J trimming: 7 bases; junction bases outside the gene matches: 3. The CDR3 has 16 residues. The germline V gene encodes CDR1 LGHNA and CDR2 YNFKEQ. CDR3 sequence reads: CASSQAGTSGSNEQFF. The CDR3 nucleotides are TGTGCCAGCAGCCAAGCCGGGACTAGCGGGAGTAATGAGCAGTTCTTC.

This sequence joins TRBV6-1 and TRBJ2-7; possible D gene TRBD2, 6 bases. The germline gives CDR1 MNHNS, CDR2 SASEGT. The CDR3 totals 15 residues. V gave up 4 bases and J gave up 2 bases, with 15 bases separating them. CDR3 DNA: TGTGCCAGCAGTGTCATAGCGGCCGGTACCTACGAGCAGTACTTC. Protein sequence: CASSVIAAGTYEQYF.

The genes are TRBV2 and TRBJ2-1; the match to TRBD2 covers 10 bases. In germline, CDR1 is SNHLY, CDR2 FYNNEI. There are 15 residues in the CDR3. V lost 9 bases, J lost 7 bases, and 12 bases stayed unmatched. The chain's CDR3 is CASQEASGGLNEQFF. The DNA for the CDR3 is TGTGCCAGTCAGGAGGCTAGCGGGGGTTTAAATGAGCAGTTCTTC.

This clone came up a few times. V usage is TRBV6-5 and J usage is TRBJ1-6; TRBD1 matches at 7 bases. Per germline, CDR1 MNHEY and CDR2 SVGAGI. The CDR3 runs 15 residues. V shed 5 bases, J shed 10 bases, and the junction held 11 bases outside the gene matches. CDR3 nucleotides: TGTGCCAGCAGTGTAGACAGGGATTGGTACTCACCCCTCCACTTT. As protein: CASSVDRDWYSPLHF.

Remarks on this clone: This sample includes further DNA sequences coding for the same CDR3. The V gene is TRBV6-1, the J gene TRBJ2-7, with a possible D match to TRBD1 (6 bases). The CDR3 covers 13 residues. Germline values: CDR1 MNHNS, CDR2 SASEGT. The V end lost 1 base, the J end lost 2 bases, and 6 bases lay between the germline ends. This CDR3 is CASSEGQAYEQYF. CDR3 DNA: TGTGCCAGCAGTGAAGGACAGGCCTACGAGCAGTACTTC.

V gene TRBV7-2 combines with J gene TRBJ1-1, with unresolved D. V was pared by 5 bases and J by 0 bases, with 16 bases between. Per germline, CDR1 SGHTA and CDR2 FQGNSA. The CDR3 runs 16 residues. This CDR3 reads CASSPGRGGMNTEAFF. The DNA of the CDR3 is TGTGCCAGCAGCCCCGGACGGGGAGGTATGAACACTGAAGCTTTCTTT.

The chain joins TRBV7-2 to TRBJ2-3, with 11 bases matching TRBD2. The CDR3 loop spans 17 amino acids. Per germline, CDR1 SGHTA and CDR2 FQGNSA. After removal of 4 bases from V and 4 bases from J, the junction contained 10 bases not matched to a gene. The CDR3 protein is CASSSLAGGPGPDTQYF. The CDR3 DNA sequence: TGTGCCAGCAGCTCCTTAGCGGGAGGGCCGGGGCCAGATACGCAGTATTTT. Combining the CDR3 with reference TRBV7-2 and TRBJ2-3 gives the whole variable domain GAGVSQSPSNKVTEKGKDVELRCDPISGHTALYWYRQSLGQGLEFLIYFQGNSAPDKSGLPSDRFSAERTGGSVSTLTIQRTQQEDSAVYLCASSSLAGGPGPDTQYFGPGTRLTVL.

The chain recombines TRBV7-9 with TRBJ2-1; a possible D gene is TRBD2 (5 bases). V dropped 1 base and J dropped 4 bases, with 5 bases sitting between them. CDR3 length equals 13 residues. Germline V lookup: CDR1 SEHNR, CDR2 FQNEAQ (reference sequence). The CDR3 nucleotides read TGTGCCAGCAGCTTAGGGACTTACAATGAGCAGTTCTTC. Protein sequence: CASSLGTYNEQFF.

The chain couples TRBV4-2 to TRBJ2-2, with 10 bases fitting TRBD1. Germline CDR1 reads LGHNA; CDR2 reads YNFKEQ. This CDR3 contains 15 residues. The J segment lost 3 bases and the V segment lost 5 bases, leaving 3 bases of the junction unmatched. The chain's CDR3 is CASSSGTGDTGELFF. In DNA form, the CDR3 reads TGTGCCAGCAGCAGCGGGACAGGGGACACCGGGGAGCTGTTTTTT.

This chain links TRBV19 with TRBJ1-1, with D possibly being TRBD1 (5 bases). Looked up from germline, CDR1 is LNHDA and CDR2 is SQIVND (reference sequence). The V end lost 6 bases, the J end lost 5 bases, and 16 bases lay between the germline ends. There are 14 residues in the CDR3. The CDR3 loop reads CASSAGGGSTEAFF. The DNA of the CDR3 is TGTGCCAGTAGCGCGGGGGGAGGGTCGACTGAAGCTTTCTTT.

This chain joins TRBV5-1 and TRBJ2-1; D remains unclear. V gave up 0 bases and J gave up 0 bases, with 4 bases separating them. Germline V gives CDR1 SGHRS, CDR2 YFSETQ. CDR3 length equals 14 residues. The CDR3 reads CASSLESSYNEQFF. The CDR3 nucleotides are TGCGCCAGCAGCTTGGAGAGCTCCTACAATGAGCAGTTCTTC.

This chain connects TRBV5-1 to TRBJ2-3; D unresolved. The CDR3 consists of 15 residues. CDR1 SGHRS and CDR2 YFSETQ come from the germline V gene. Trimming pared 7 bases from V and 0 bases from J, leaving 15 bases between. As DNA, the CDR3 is TGCGCCAGCTCCATTGCGTCGGGTAGCACAGATACGCAGTATTTT. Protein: CASSIASGSTDTQYF.

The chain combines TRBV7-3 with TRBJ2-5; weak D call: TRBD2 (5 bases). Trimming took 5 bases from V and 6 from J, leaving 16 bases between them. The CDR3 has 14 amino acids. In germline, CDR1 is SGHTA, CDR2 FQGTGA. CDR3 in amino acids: CASSPDGDRKTQYF. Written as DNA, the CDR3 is TGTGCCAGCAGCCCCGACGGGGATCGTAAGACCCAGTACTTC.

Written as DNA, the CDR3 is TGTGCCAGCTCCACTAGCCCGATGAACACCGGGGAGCTGTTTTTT. Amino acid sequence: CASSTSPMNTGELFF. The rearrangement links TRBV6-4 to TRBJ2-2, with D possibly matching TRBD2 (6 bases). V was cut by 8 bases and J by 1 base, with 14 bases left in between. Germline CDR1 is MRHNA and CDR2 is SNTAGT. The CDR3 sequence is 15 residues long.

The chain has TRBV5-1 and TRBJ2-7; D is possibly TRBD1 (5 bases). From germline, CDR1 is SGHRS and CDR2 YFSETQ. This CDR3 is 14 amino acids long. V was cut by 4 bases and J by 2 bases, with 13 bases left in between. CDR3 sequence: CASSPGSDTYEQYF. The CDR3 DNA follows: TGCGCCAGCAGCCCAGGGTCGGATACCTACGAGCAGTACTTC.

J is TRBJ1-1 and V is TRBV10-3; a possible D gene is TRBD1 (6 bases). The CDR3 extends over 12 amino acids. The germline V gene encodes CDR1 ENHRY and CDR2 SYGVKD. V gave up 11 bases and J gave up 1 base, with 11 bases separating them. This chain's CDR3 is CAAEGQNTEAFF. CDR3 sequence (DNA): TGTGCCGCTGAGGGACAGAACACTGAAGCTTTCTTT.

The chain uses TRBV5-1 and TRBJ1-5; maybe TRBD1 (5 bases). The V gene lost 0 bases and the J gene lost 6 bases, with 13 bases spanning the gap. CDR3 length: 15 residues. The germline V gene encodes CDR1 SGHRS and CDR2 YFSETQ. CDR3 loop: CASSLEGREAQPQHF. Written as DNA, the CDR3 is TGCGCCAGCAGCTTGGAAGGCAGGGAGGCTCAGCCCCAGCATTTT.

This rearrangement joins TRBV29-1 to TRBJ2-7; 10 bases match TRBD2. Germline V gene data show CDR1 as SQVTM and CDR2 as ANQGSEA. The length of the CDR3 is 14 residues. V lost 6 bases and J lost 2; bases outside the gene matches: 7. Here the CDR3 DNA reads TGCAGCGTCGCGAGGACTAGCGGTACCTACGAGCAGTACTTC. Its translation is CSVARTSGTYEQYF.

This CDR3 reads CATTGTGATGELFF. The CDR3 coding sequence is TGTGCCACCACCGGGACAGGGGCTACCGGGGAGCTGTTTTTT. The J gene is TRBJ2-2, the V gene TRBV6-6; 10 positions match TRBD1. Germline loops: CDR1 MNHNY, CDR2 SVGAGI (reference sequence). This CDR3 has 14 residues. J lost 5 bases, V lost 10 bases, and 7 bases had no gene match.

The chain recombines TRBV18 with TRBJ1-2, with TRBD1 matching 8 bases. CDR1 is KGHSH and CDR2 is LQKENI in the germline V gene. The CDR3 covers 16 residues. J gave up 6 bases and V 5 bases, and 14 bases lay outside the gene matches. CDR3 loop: CASSSTTGGGIDGYTF. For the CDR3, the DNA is TGTGCCAGCTCATCGACCACAGGGGGGGGAATAGATGGCTACACCTTC.

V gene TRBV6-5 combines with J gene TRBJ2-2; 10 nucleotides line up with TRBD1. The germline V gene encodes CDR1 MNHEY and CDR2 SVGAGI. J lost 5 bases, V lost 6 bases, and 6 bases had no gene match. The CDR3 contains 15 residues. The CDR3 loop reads CASSRQGAGTGELFF. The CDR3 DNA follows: TGTGCCAGCAGCCGACAGGGGGCTGGGACCGGGGAGCTGTTTTTT.

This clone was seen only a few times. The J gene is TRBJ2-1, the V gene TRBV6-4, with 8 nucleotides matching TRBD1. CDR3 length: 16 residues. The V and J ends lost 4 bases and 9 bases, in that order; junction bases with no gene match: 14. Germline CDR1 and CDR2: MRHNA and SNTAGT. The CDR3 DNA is TGTGCCAGCAGTGTAACAGGGGGAGACTTACAAAGTGAGCAGTTCTTC. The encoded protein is CASSVTGGDLQSEQFF.

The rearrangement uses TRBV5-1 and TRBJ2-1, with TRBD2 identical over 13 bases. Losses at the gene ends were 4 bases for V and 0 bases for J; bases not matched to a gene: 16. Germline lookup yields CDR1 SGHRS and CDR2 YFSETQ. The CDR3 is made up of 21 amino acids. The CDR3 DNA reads TGCGCCAGCAGCCGTTCCCCTAGACTAGCGGGAGGCCTTAGCTCCTACAATGAGCAGTTCTTC. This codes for CASSRSPRLAGGLSSYNEQFF.

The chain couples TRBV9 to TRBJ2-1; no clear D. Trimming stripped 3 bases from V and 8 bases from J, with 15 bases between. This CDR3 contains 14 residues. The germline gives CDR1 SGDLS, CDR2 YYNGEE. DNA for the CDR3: TGTGCCAGCAGCGCCGGGTCGGAACTGGATGAGCAGTTCTTC. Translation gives CASSAGSELDEQFF.